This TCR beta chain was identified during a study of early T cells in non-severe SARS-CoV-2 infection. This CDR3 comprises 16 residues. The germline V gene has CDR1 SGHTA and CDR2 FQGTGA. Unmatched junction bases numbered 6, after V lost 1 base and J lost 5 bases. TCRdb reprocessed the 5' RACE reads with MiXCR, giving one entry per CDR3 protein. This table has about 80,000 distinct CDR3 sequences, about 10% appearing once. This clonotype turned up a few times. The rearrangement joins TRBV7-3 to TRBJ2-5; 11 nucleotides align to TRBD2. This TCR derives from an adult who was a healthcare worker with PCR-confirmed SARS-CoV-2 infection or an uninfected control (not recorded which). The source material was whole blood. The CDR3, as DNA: TGTGCCAGCAGCTTAATGGGACTAGCGGTAGGGGAGACCCAGTACTTC. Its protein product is CASSLMGLAVGETQYF.